This entry describes one T cell receptor (beta chain). Its antigen is unidentified. Repertoires were generated with immunoSEQ multiplex PCR, while TCRdb's copy carries only in-frame clones and drops some. The data show roughly 400,000 clones, around 89% seen once. The sample belongs to a study of Ad26.COV2.S vaccination and SARS-CoV-2 variants. Study information: Ad26.COV2.S was injected intramuscularly once or twice, 56 days apart. Notes on the study in general: People who got the vaccine had more spike-specific TCR breadth than people who got placebo. For non-spike TCRs, breadth in vaccine recipients resembled that in placebo recipients. Once vaccination had occurred, spike-specific CD8+ and CD4+ T cell responses reportedly showed substantial breadth.

CDR3 size: 14 residues. V was shortened by 3 bases and J by 0 bases, with 6 bases between the two germline ends. The germline V gene has CDR1 ENHRY and CDR2 SYGVKD. Sample treatment: about 20 received Ad26.COV2.S at low or high dose, single or two shots; roughly 5 received placebo; per-sample allocation not given. All samples were drawn on day 63, counting from the first vaccine or placebo injection. The origin of this receptor is a person aged 18-60 years who received the Ad26.COV2.S COVID-19 vaccine or a placebo. This material consisted of peripheral blood, taken in a trial of Ad26.COV2.S vaccine versus placebo. This chain joins TRBV10-3 and TRBJ1-5; no clear D gene. CDR3 coding DNA: TGTGCCATCAGTGATGGAGGTAGCAATCAGCCCCAGCATTTT. Amino acids: CAISDGGSNQPQHF.